This T cell receptor beta chain was sequenced in a study of cytomegalovirus exposure and HLA in healthy donors. The PCR employed 60 Vbeta primers together with 13 Jbeta primers. Generated by immunoSEQ multiplex PCR, the TCRdb table keeps only in-frame clones and is missing some. Of some 200,000 clones listed, 70% are singletons. General observations from the study: Association of 15,000 to 20,000 TCR beta sequences with HLA alleles was found at 0.05 false discovery rate in a later analysis.

The table lists this clone with a few counts. Its antigen is still unknown. The junction had 8 bases not matched to a gene; V was cut back by 8 bases and J by 3 bases. The CDR3 totals 15 residues. CDR1 MRHNA and CDR2 SNTAGT come from the germline V gene. Sequences were obtained from PBMCs. J is TRBJ1-4 and V is TRBV6-4; TRBD1 aligns across 8 bases. The TCR originated in a man between 35 and 55 years old in good health and CMV-seropositive. The DNA for the CDR3 is TGTGCCAGCCCCTGGACAGGGATGGCTAATGAAAAACTGTTTTTT. Amino acids: CASPWTGMANEKLFF.